This T cell receptor beta chain was observed in a study of HIV-infected patients and healthy controls (TCRdb year 2014). Concerning the study at large: The study tested whether deep TCR repertoire sequencing of HIV patients' small blood samples could capture immune perturbation and reconstitution. Broad study findings and their caveats: The observed differences in diversity were not explained by the slight differences in age and sex profiles between the study cohorts. The pairing of alpha and beta chains was not determined in the samples. Sequencing depth was restricted by the use of whole blood, which also prevented the dynamics of distinct T-cell subpopulations from being separated. Significantly different mean usage between HIV-infected patients and controls was observed for eight alpha and eight beta V genes. Alpha-chain CDR3s from MAIT cells occurred at high frequency in healthy controls but were severely depleted in HIV+ repertoires. Both the Jaccard index and the count of highly shared sequences showed that healthy controls shared more CDR3s between individuals than HIV+ patients did. Compared with untreated HIV+ repertoires, healthy control repertoires had roughly threefold more distinct CDR3s and a higher Shannon diversity. Differing numbers of distinct sequences in patients and controls hindered comparison, and size-matching assigned excessive weight to rare events in the HIV-infected data. Only sixteen HIV-infected individuals were processed, which the authors considered a major limit on how widely the findings apply. During therapy, a significant decrease in frequency was seen for HIV-associated CDR3s, whereas no significant change was found for CMV-associated CDR3s, although most of them became more frequent. The study did not determine donor HLA types. HIV-infected repertoires showed significantly elevated mean Gini indices relative to controls, which possibly reflects oligoclonality. In size-matched repertoire data, the apparent post-therapy recovery of the Gini index in HIV-infected patients was not replicated.

Reverse transcription of 500 ng RNA was performed with SuperScript III using primers directed against the alpha and beta constant regions. Separate libraries for the alpha and beta chains were generated through chain-specific third strand synthesis that incorporated multiplexing indices. The protocol used a single primer pair to amplify all rearrangements within a chain, which avoided primer bias, and attached molecular barcodes to each cDNA molecule. T4 RNA Ligase 1 joined purified cDNA to a 5' RACE adapter that carried a random hexamer and the SP2 sequencing primer site. Second strand synthesis was primed from the SP2 site with Phusion polymerase, using slow temperature ramps to favor optimal annealing. Joined together, two random hexamer sequences that had both been added before amplification formed the 12-nucleotide barcode of each molecule. A brief initial PCR introduced P5 and P7 adapter elements together with a second index, and a roughly 24-cycle amplification PCR using P5s and P7 primers was subsequently performed. The libraries went through 27 PCR cycles in total, were quantified on a Qubit, were sized on a Bioanalyzer, and were diluted to around 3.7 nM. The normalized libraries were sequenced on an Illumina MiSeq using 2 x 250 paired-end kits. MinElute columns were the means by which the reverse transcription reactions were cleaned up, and the reactions were eluted into 10 ul Tris-Cl. Adapter ligations were incubated for approximately 25 hours at 16 degrees C and subsequently purified with AMPure XP beads at a 1:1 ratio. In the original analysis: A modified Decombinator that output V, J, insert and barcode information was used to process the demultiplexed FASTQ files. Sequences that shared a barcode but differed from the dominant sequence were treated as errors and discarded, and barcodes were clustered at Levenshtein distance 3 and counted to estimate the original cDNA molecules. For downstream analyses, the R packages ineq, vegan, igraph and RCytoscape were used, along with IMGT nomenclature and CDR3 definitions. V gene usage was computed over distinct sequences, each TCR counted once to avoid skew from clonal expansion. Within a donor, similarity networks joined unique CDR3 amino acid sequences in every case where two of them were separated by a single Levenshtein edit. In the repertoires, a search was made for a compiled set of published HIV-specific CDR3s (about 92 alpha, several hundred beta) and CMV-specific CDR3s (approximately 13 alpha, 253 beta). Random subsampling to size-matched repertoires showed patients' decreased diversity was not caused by their lower sequence numbers. The raw public reads went through TCRdb reprocessing: fastp at Q25, MiXCR clone calling, in-frame beta chains kept. Records with the same CDR3 protein are collapsed into one entry carrying the most frequent genes and DNA. The V and J calls were not made by the authors but by TCRdb's processing. The sample table contains roughly 17,000 distinct CDR3 sequences; only one count was recorded for around 5.5% of them. 1.9% of the sample comes from the top ten.

The CDR3 holds 21 amino acids from the cysteine to the phenylalanine. Of all the DNA, just the CDR3 is kept, 63 bases in frame from base 1. V and J are trimmed by 2 bases and 3 bases, and the gene matches miss 19 bases of the junction. CDR1 and CDR2 are read off the germline V gene as LGHNA and YSLEER. Whole blood was used without cell fractionation, so all unsorted peripheral T cells were reflected in the repertoire. Around 10 uninfected healthy donors were sampled as controls, a few of whom were sampled twice roughly 3 months apart. For RNA extraction, 2.5 ml of peripheral blood was drawn into Tempus tubes. Residual genomic DNA was removed with the TURBO-DNase kit and globin mRNA was depleted with GLOBINclear. In this sample, this clonotype turned up many times. There is no known antigen for this receptor. Base qualities are not recorded, but no much larger clone differs from it by a single base.

The TCR originated in an adult in good health. Sequenced sample: blood. The sequence links TRBV4-3 to TRBJ1-3; TRBD1 agrees with 10 junctional bases. The nucleotide sequence reads TGCGCCAGCAGCCAACATGACCCGGGACAGGGGTTGGAATCTTATGGAAACACCATATATTTT. Its coded protein is CASSQHDPGQGLESYGNTIYF.